This T cell receptor beta chain was obtained from a study of OX40 agonist ivuxolimab in advanced cancers. Here immunoSEQ multiplex PCR was the method, and the copy in TCRdb shows in-frame clones only, minus some. The data contain about 29,000 clones, approximately 90% of them singletons. Trimming stripped 4 bases from V and 5 bases from J, with 3 bases between. The CDR3 has 11 amino acids. The germline gives CDR1 LNHNV, CDR2 YYDKDF (reference sequence). This clonotype was obtained from an adult with an advanced solid tumor such as melanoma, head and neck, liver or kidney cancer. This specimen consisted of CD4+ or CD8+ T cells sorted from blood, obtained in a trial of the OX40 agonist ivuxolimab. The rearrangement joins TRBV15 to TRBJ2-1; no clear D gene. CDR3 sequence reads: CATSIHNEQFF. Written as DNA, the CDR3 is TGTGCCACCAGCATCCACAATGAGCAGTTCTTC.